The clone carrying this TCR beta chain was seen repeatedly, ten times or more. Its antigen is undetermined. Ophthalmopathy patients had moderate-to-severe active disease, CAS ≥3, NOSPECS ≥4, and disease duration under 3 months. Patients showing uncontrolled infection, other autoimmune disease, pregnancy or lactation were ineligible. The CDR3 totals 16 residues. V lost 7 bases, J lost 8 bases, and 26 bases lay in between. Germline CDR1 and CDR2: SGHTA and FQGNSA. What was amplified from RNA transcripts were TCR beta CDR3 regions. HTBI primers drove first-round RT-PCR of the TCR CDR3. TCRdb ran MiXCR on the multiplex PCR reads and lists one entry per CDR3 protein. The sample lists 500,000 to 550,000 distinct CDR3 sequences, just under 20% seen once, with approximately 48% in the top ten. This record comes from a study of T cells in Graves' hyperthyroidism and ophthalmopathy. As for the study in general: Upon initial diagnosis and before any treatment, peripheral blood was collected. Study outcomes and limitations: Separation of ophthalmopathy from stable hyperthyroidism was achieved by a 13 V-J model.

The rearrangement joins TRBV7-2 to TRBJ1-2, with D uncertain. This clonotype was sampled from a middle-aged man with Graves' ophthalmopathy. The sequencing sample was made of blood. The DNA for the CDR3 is TGTGCCAGCATACAAAACGGAGGGAGCGTGGTGGGGGGCTACACCTTC. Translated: CASIQNGGSVVGGYTF.